This T cell receptor beta chain was found in a study of cytomegalovirus exposure and HLA in healthy donors. About the study: Unique TCRs from HLA-typed donors, about 85 million of them, were held in an early data release. Findings and caveats of the study: In a later analysis, CMV-associated beta chains were mostly HLA-associated, it appeared.

About this clone: The target antigen is unknown.

Primers: 60 Vbeta forward and 13 Jbeta reverse. Produced via immunoSEQ multiplex PCR; TCRdb's table is partial and in-frame only. This sample has approximately 110,000 clones, with around 67% found just once. The source material was PBMCs. This receptor was taken from a middle-aged woman in good health and CMV-seronegative.

The CDR3 coding sequence is TGTGCCAGCAGTTACAGACAGAACCAAGAGACCCAGTACTTC. It encodes CASSYRQNQETQYF. This sequence joins TRBV6-5 and TRBJ2-5; TRBD1 might be the D (5 bases). V shed 2 bases and J shed 0 bases, with 7 bases lying between them. CDR3 size: 14 residues. Germline CDR1 MNHEY, CDR2 SVGAGI.